A single sample is the source of the 8 T cell receptor beta chains below, sequenced in a study of blood T cells in healthy people across ages. A second 7 to 11 cycle PCR used barcoded and J-beta primers. A single record per CDR3 protein comes from TCRdb applying MiXCR to the 5' RACE reads. The top ten hold less than 5% of the sample, which has roughly 1.5 million distinct CDR3 sequences, 35% to 45% seen once. The specimen was blood. The receptors shown here come from a woman aged 18 to 35 in good health.

This clonotype was picked up many times. The chain joins TRBV4-3 to TRBJ2-6; no clear D. V dropped 3 bases and J dropped 2 bases, with 5 bases sitting between them. Germline CDR1 is LGHNA and CDR2 is YSLEER. This CDR3 region has 14 residues. The CDR3 sequence: CASSHAAGANVLTF. DNA for the CDR3: TGCGCCAGCAGCCATGCAGCTGGGGCCAACGTCCTGACTTTC.

Only a few counts were recorded for this clonotype. V and J are TRBV5-1 and TRBJ2-7, with D possibly TRBD2 on 5 matching bases. V lost 5 bases and J 4 bases, leaving 16 bases between the germline ends. The germline gives CDR1 SGHRS, CDR2 YFSETQ. The CDR3 is 14 residues long. The CDR3 reads CASRAGSVSYEQYF. CDR3 DNA: TGCGCCAGCAGGGCCGGTAGCGTATCGTACGAGCAGTACTTC.

The chain recombines TRBV12-3 or TRBV12-4 with TRBJ2-5; D gene unclear. V lost 3 bases to trimming and J lost 2 bases, with 10 bases between them. CDR3 length: 14 residues. The CDR3 nucleotides are TGTGCCAGCAGTTTGGTGGCGGAACAAGAGACCCAGTACTTC. Translating it yields CASSLVAEQETQYF.

This chain connects TRBV27 to TRBJ1-6, with D uncertain. Trimming removed 7 bases at V and 8 bases at J, with 15 bases between. CDR1 and CDR2 from the germline V gene are MNHEY and SMNVEV (reference sequence). The CDR3 contains 14 residues. The CDR3 sequence is CASKERASHSPLHF. CDR3 nucleotides: TGTGCCAGCAAGGAGAGGGCGTCGCATTCACCCCTCCACTTT.

This clonotype was counted between two and nine times. The V and J genes are TRBV7-2 and TRBJ1-6; D call uncertain. This CDR3 region has 15 residues. Germline V gives CDR1 SGHTA, CDR2 FQGNSA. Trimming left V 1 base short and J 6 bases short, with 10 bases between. The chain's CDR3 is CASSLVVGSNSPLHF. CDR3 bases: TGTGCCAGCAGCTTAGTGGTGGGCTCTAATTCACCCCTCCACTTT.

The gene calls are TRBV4-3 and TRBJ1-2; no firm D call. V gave up 3 bases and J gave up 0 bases, with 11 bases separating them. This CDR3 comprises 15 residues. Germline V gives CDR1 LGHNA, CDR2 YSLEER. DNA of the CDR3: TGCGCCAGCAGCCAGAACTTATACTCTAACTATGGCTACACCTTC. The encoded protein is CASSQNLYSNYGYTF.

A word on this clonotype: At one of its ends the junction is not consistent with the germline gene, which may arise from a read error. The chain carries TRBV7-9 and TRBJ2-5; D is unclear. The CDR3 totals 14 residues. Germline V gene sequence: CDR1 SEHNR, CDR2 FQNEAQ (reference sequence). CDR3 in DNA: TGTGTCAGCAGCCTATATCCAGGATTGGAGACCCAGTACTTC. Amino acids: CVSSLYPGLETQYF.

The table lists this clonotype with a few counts. V gene TRBV5-1 combines with J gene TRBJ1-2; 8 positions match TRBD1. The CDR3 sequence is 13 residues long. The V gene's germline CDR1 is SGHRS and CDR2 YFSETQ. Unmatched junction bases numbered 5, after V lost 1 base and J lost 9 bases. DNA of the CDR3: TGCGCCAGCAGCTTGACAGGGGGTGAAAGCTACACCTTC. Amino acid sequence: CASSLTGGESYTF.